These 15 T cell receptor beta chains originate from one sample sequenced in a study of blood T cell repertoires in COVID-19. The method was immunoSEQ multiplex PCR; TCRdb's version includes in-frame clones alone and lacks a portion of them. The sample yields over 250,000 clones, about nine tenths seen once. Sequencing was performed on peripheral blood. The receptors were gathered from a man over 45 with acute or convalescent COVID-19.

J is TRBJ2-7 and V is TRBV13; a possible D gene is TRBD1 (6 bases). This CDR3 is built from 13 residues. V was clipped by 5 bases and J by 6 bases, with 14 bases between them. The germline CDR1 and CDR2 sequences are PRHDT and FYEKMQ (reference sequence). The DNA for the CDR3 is TGTGCCAGCAGCACGGTACAGGGCAGCGAGCAGTACTTC. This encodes CASSTVQGSEQYF.

CDR3 sequence reads: CATSSASGGTDTQYF. The CDR3 nucleotides are TGTGCCACCAGCAGCGCTAGCGGGGGGACAGATACGCAGTATTTT. This sequence joins TRBV15 and TRBJ2-3; 11 nucleotides agree with TRBD2. V lost 3 bases and J lost 3; bases outside the gene matches: 2. The CDR3 has 15 residues. Germline lookup yields CDR1 LNHNV and CDR2 YYDKDF (reference sequence).

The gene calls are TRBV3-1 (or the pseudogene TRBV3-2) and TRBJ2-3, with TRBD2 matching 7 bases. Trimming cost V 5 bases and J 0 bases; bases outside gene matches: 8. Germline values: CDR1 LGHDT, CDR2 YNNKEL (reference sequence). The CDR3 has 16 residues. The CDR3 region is CASSTVWGGSTDTQYF. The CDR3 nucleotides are TGTGCCAGCAGCACCGTCTGGGGGGGTAGCACAGATACGCAGTATTTT.

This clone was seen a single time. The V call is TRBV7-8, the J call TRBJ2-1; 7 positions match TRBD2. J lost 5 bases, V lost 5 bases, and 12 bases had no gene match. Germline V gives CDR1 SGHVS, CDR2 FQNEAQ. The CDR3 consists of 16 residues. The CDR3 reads CASSPPLAANDNEQFF. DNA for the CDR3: TGTGCCAGCAGCCCCCCCCTAGCGGCAAACGACAATGAGCAGTTCTTC.

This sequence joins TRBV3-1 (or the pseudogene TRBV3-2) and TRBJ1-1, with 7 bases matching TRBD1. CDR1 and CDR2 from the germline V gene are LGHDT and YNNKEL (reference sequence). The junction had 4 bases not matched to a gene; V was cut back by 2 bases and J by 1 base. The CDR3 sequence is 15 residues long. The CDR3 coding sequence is TGTGCCAGCAGCCAATTGGGACAGTCGAACACTGAAGCTTTCTTT. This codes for CASSQLGQSNTEAFF.

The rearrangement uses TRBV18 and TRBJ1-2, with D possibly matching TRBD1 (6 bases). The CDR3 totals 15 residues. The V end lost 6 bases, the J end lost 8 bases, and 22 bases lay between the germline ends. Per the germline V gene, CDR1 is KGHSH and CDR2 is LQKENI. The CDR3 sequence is CASSQVGTPDGGYTF. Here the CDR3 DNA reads TGTGCCAGCTCCCAAGTCGGGACACCCGACGGAGGCTACACCTTC. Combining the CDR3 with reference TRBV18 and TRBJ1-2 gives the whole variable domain NAGVMQNPRHLVRRRGQEARLRCSPMKGHSHVYWYRQLPEEGLKFMVYLQKENIIDESGMPKERFSAEFPKEGPSILRIQQVVRGDSAAYFCASSQVGTPDGGYTFGSGTRLTVV.

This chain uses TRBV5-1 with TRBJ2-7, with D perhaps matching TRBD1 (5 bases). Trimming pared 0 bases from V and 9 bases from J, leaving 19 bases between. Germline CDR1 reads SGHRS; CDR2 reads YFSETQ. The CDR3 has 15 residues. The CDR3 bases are TGCGCCAGCAGCTTGGACCCGGACACCCTAATCGGGCAGTACTTC. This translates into CASSLDPDTLIGQYF. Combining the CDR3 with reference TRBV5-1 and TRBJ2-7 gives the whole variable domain KAGVTQTPRYLIKTRGQQVTLSCSPISGHRSVSWYQQTPGQGLQFLFEYFSETQRNKGNFPGRFSGRQFSNSRSEMNVSTLELGDSALYLCASSLDPDTLIGQYFGPGTRLTVT.

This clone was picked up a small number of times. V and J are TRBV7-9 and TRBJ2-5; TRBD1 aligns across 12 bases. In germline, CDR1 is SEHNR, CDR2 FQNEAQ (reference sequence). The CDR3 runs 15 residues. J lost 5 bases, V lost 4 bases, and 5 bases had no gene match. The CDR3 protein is CASSSRDRGRETQYF. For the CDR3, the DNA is TGTGCCAGCAGCTCCAGGGACAGGGGGCGGGAGACCCAGTACTTC.

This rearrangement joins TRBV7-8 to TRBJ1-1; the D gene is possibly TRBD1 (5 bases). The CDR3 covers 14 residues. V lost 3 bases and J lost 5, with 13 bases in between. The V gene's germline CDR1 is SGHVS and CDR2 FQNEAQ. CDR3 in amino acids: CASSFRQGGTEAFF. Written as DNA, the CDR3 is TGTGCCAGCAGCTTTAGGCAGGGAGGTACTGAAGCTTTCTTT.

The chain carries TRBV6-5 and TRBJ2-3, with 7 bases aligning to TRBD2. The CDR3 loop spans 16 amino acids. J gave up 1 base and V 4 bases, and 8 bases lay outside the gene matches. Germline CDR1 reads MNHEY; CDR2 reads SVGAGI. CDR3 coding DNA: TGTGCCAGCAGTTCCGGACTAGTGTATCGCACAGATACGCAGTATTTT. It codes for CASSSGLVYRTDTQYF.

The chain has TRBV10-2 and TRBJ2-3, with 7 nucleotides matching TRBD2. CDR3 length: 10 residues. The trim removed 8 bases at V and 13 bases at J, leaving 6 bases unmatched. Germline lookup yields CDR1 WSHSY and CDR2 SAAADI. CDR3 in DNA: TGCGCCAGCCTCGGGACTATTGAGTATTTT. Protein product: CASLGTIEYF.

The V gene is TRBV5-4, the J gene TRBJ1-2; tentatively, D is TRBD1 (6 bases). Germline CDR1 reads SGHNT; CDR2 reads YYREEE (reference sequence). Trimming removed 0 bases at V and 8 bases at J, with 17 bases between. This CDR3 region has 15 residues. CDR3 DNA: TGTGCCAGCAGCTTGGGAAGCAGGGGTTCGCGCGGCTACACCTTC. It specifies CASSLGSRGSRGYTF.

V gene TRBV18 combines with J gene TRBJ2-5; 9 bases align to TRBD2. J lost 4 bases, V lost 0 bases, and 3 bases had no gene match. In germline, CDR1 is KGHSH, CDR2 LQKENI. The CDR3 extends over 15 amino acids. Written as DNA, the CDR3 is TGTGCCAGCTCACCACCGGGACTAGCAGCAGAGACCCAGTACTTC. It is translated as CASSPPGLAAETQYF. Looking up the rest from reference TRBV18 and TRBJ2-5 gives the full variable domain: NAGVMQNPRHLVRRRGQEARLRCSPMKGHSHVYWYRQLPEEGLKFMVYLQKENIIDESGMPKERFSAEFPKEGPSILRIQQVVRGDSAAYFCASSPPGLAAETQYFGPGTRLLVL.

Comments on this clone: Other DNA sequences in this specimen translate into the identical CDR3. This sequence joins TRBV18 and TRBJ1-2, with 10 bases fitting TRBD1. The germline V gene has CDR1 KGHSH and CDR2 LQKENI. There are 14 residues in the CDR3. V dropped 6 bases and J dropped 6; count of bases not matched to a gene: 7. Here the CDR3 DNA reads TGTGCCAGCTCCCCGGGACAGGGGAGAGATGGCTACACCTTC. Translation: CASSPGQGRDGYTF.

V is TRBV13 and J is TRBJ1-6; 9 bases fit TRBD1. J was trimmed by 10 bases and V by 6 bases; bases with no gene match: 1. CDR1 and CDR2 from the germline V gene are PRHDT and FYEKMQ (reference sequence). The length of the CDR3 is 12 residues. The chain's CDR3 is CASRTGGSPLHF. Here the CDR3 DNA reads TGTGCCAGCAGGACAGGGGGATCACCCCTCCACTTT.